These T cell receptor beta chains were read from a single sample in a study of cytomegalovirus exposure and HLA in healthy donors. The assay was immunoSEQ multiplex PCR, and TCRdb's table has in-frame clones only and misses some. The sample consists of about 200,000 clones, 70% to 80% of them appearing once. The sequencing sample was made of PBMCs. All receptors derive from a girl aged 10 to 17 in good health and CMV-seropositive. Both conserved end residues are part of each CDR3.

v_call: TRBV9
cdr3_length: 14
j_call: TRBJ2-5
cdr3_aa: CASSVGGSQETQYF

v_call: TRBV11-2
cdr3_length: 16
j_call: TRBJ2-5
cdr3_aa: CASSPGLAGSRETQYF

v_call: TRBV18
cdr3_length: 12
j_call: TRBJ2-3
cdr3_aa: CASSTSTDTQYF

v_call: TRBV7-9
cdr3_length: 17
j_call: TRBJ2-5
cdr3_aa: CASRFAQSGTGPATQYF

v_call: TRBV4-3
cdr3_length: 19
j_call: TRBJ2-3
cdr3_aa: CASSQVQPTTGLNTDTQYF

v_call: TRBV5-1
cdr3_length: 14
j_call: TRBJ1-4
cdr3_aa: CASSPGLGNEKLFF

v_call: TRBV5-8
cdr3_length: 17
j_call: TRBJ2-3
cdr3_aa: CASSLAPRSLRTDTQYF

v_call: TRBV7-2
cdr3_length: 14
j_call: TRBJ2-5
cdr3_aa: CASSSYGLQETQYF

v_call: TRBV19
cdr3_length: 15
j_call: TRBJ2-3
cdr3_aa: CASSSGQGDTDTQYF

v_call: TRBV10-2
cdr3_length: 17
j_call: TRBJ2-3
cdr3_aa: CATYGPLAGAPPDTQYF

v_call: TRBV6-1
cdr3_length: 16
j_call: TRBJ2-7
cdr3_aa: CASSGLPFDSPYEQYF

v_call: TRBV5-6
cdr3_length: 14
j_call: TRBJ1-5
cdr3_aa: CASSREASNQPQHF

v_call: TRBV7-2
cdr3_length: 14
j_call: TRBJ2-3
cdr3_aa: CASTPWGRPDTQYF

v_call: TRBV23-1
cdr3_length: 14
j_call: TRBJ1-2
cdr3_aa: CASSQAEGARGYTF

v_call: TRBV18
cdr3_length: 15
j_call: TRBJ2-1
cdr3_aa: CASSSGGFSYNEQFF

v_call: TRBV5-1
cdr3_length: 15
j_call: TRBJ2-3
cdr3_aa: CASSWFGSSTDTQYF

v_call: TRBV7-8
cdr3_length: 16
j_call: TRBJ2-2
cdr3_aa: CASSFSGTSGAGELFF

v_call: TRBV11-3
cdr3_length: 15
j_call: TRBJ2-1
cdr3_aa: CASSLGGGNYNEQFF

v_call: TRBV10-1
cdr3_length: 16
j_call: TRBJ2-3
cdr3_aa: CASMEGTAGGPYTQYF

v_call: TRBV30
cdr3_length: 13
j_call: TRBJ2-2
cdr3_aa: CACPDRGDGELFF

v_call: TRBV5-4
cdr3_length: 15
j_call: TRBJ2-1
cdr3_aa: CASSLANQRYNEQFF

v_call: TRBV4-3
cdr3_length: 16
j_call: TRBJ1-5
cdr3_aa: CASSQDLGDRNQPQHF

v_call: TRBV6-5
cdr3_length: 15
j_call: TRBJ2-7
cdr3_aa: CASSPNPYPDYEQYF

v_call: TRBV2
cdr3_length: 15
j_call: TRBJ1-5
cdr3_aa: CASSGQTGANQPQHF

v_call: TRBV12-5
cdr3_length: 15
j_call: TRBJ2-1
cdr3_aa: CASGARLAGDREQFF

v_call: TRBV7-9
cdr3_length: 17
j_call: TRBJ2-7
cdr3_aa: CASSSGKNRDSLYEQYF

v_call: TRBV5-1
cdr3_length: 14
j_call: TRBJ2-5
cdr3_aa: CASSPRTGIETQYF

v_call: TRBV5-1
cdr3_length: 16
j_call: TRBJ2-1
cdr3_aa: CASSLITGGGPYEQFF

v_call: TRBV10-1
cdr3_length: 13
j_call: TRBJ2-3
cdr3_aa: CASSRDRDDTQYF

v_call: TRBV10-3
cdr3_length: 12
j_call: TRBJ2-7
cdr3_aa: CAISESSSGGVF

v_call: TRBV6-1
cdr3_length: 14
j_call: TRBJ1-4
cdr3_aa: CASSDGTGYEKLFF

v_call: TRBV7-6
cdr3_length: 18
j_call: TRBJ2-2
cdr3_aa: CASSLETVVQTNTGELFF

v_call: TRBV20-1
cdr3_length: 11
j_call: TRBJ2-7
cdr3_aa: CSARDQSEQYF

v_call: TRBV6-4
cdr3_length: 13
j_call: TRBJ1-4
cdr3_aa: CAIPDRGKLQLFF

v_call: TRBV5-6
cdr3_length: 15
j_call: TRBJ2-1
cdr3_aa: CASSFTLTGTSEQFF

v_call: TRBV9
cdr3_length: 19
j_call: TRBJ2-5
cdr3_aa: CASSEALGLAGGYQETQYF

v_call: TRBV5-6
cdr3_length: 14
j_call: TRBJ1-1
cdr3_aa: CASSPWRGSYVAFF

v_call: TRBV29-1
cdr3_length: 17
j_call: TRBJ2-7
cdr3_aa: CSVGGGEGLGGFYEQYF

v_call: TRBV19
cdr3_length: 17
j_call: TRBJ2-4
cdr3_aa: CASSIGNRLLAKNIQYF

v_call: TRBV6-1
cdr3_length: 14
j_call: TRBJ2-7
cdr3_aa: CASSGLAKIYEQYF

v_call: TRBV4-3
cdr3_length: 15
j_call: TRBJ2-7
cdr3_aa: CASSQEGSVNYEQYF

v_call: TRBV7-8
cdr3_length: 17
j_call: TRBJ1-3
cdr3_aa: CASSYGQGTGAGNTIYF

v_call: TRBV4-3
cdr3_length: 15
j_call: TRBJ2-1
cdr3_aa: CASSLDSGYDNEQFF

v_call: TRBV5-6
cdr3_length: 14
j_call: TRBJ2-3
cdr3_aa: CASSFQGDTDTQYF

v_call: TRBV21-1
cdr3_length: 15
j_call: TRBJ1-5
cdr3_aa: CASSKEGRARQPQHF

v_call: TRBV16
cdr3_length: 13
j_call: TRBJ1-6
cdr3_aa: CASSQARDSPLHF

v_call: TRBV10-2
cdr3_length: 16
j_call: TRBJ2-6
cdr3_aa: CASRAGVNSGANVLTF

v_call: TRBV2
cdr3_length: 15
j_call: TRBJ1-2
cdr3_aa: CASSYPGQFNYGYTF

v_call: TRBV5-4
cdr3_length: 13
j_call: TRBJ2-7
cdr3_aa: CASSLGREGEQYF

v_call: TRBV5-6
cdr3_length: 12
j_call: TRBJ2-7
cdr3_aa: CASSLSIYEQYF

v_call: TRBV4-2
cdr3_length: 17
j_call: TRBJ1-1
cdr3_aa: CASSQGEGVRGGTEAFF

v_call: TRBV11-2
cdr3_length: 13
j_call: TRBJ2-3
cdr3_aa: CASQRGGSDTQYF

v_call: TRBV20-1
cdr3_length: 11
j_call: TRBJ1-1
cdr3_aa: CSATLRRKAFF

v_call: TRBV7-2
cdr3_length: 15
j_call: TRBJ2-1
cdr3_aa: CASTLMGGGVNEQFF

v_call: TRBV5-6
cdr3_length: 15
j_call: TRBJ2-5
cdr3_aa: CASSSAGTGRETQYF